Below, 13 T cell receptor beta chains from the same sample are listed, as sequenced in a study of blood T cell repertoires in COVID-19. Profiling relied on immunoSEQ multiplex PCR, and the TCRdb table lists in-frame clones only, not all of them. The table includes roughly 80,000 clones, approximately 78% detected once. The sample consisted of peripheral blood. These receptors were obtained from an older woman with acute or convalescent COVID-19.

The V gene is TRBV10-1, the J gene TRBJ1-1; D uncertain. CDR1 is WNHNN and CDR2 is SYGVQD in the germline V gene (reference sequence). CDR3 length: 14 residues. V lost 7 bases and J lost 0, with 12 bases in between. CDR3 residues: CASTTRSMNTEAFF. CDR3 DNA: TGCGCCAGCACTACGAGATCCATGAACACTGAAGCTTTCTTT.

This clone was detected many times. This sequence joins TRBV4-2 and TRBJ2-3, with 13 bases fitting TRBD2. The CDR3 has 17 amino acids. Unmatched junction bases numbered 3, after V lost 3 bases and J lost 0 bases. Germline CDR1 reads LGHNA; CDR2 reads YNFKEQ. The CDR3 loop is CASSQRLAGGSTDTQYF. In DNA, the CDR3 is TGTGCCAGCAGCCAGAGACTAGCGGGGGGTAGCACAGATACGCAGTATTTT.

CDR3 DNA: TGCGCCAGCAGCTTCCCACGAGGGCACCAGAACACTGAAGCTTTCTTT. Amino acids: CASSFPRGHQNTEAFF. This rearrangement joins TRBV5-1 to TRBJ1-1; D call uncertain. This CDR3 region has 16 residues. The ends were cut back, 2 bases at V and 1 base at J, with 15 bases in the middle. CDR1 SGHRS and CDR2 YFSETQ come from the germline V gene.

This clone occurred once. The chain combines TRBV28 with TRBJ1-3; TRBD1 aligns across 7 bases. J was trimmed by 4 bases and V by 7 bases; bases with no gene match: 7. Germline V gene sequence: CDR1 MDHEN, CDR2 SYDVKM. The CDR3 covers 14 residues. The CDR3 is CASISGTAGNTIYF. CDR3 DNA: TGTGCCAGCATCTCCGGGACAGCGGGAAACACCATATATTTT. Full variable domain (rest looked up from reference TRBV28 and TRBJ1-3): DVKVTQSSRYLVKRTGEKVFLECVQDMDHENMFWYRQDPGLGLRLIYFSYDVKMKEKGDIPEGYSVSREKKERFSLILESASTNQTSMYLCASISGTAGNTIYFGEGSWLTVV.

V usage is TRBV2 and J usage is TRBJ1-1; a weak D match, TRBD1 (5 bases). This CDR3 has 16 amino acids. Germline values: CDR1 SNHLY, CDR2 FYNNEI. The germline V and J ends were trimmed by 5 bases and 1 base, with 17 bases remaining between them. CDR3 DNA: TGTGCCAGCAGTAGGACACCTTATGAGTCGAACACTGAAGCTTTCTTT. Its protein product is CASSRTPYESNTEAFF.

V is TRBV19 and J is TRBJ1-4, with 8 bases aligning to TRBD1. The germline gives CDR1 LNHDA, CDR2 SQIVND (reference sequence). This CDR3 is 13 amino acids long. The J segment lost 5 bases and the V segment lost 6 bases, leaving 2 bases of the junction unmatched. The CDR3 spells CASRGQANEKLFF. DNA for the CDR3: TGTGCCAGTAGGGGACAGGCGAATGAAAAACTGTTTTTT.

The gene calls are TRBV7-3 and TRBJ2-3, with TRBD2 matching 7 bases. The CDR3 runs to 14 residues. Germline V gives CDR1 SGHTA, CDR2 FQGTGA. V lost 2 bases and J lost 6; bases outside the gene matches: 5. The CDR3 reads CASSLLTSSDTQYF. The CDR3 DNA reads as TGTGCCAGCAGCTTATTGACTAGCTCGGATACGCAGTATTTT.

This clone has a single count. V and J are TRBV19 and TRBJ1-5; D gene uncertain. This CDR3 region has 13 residues. CDR1 and CDR2 (germline): LNHDA, SQIVND (reference sequence). Deletions cut 5 bases from V and 5 bases from J, with 10 bases between. The DNA for the CDR3 is TGTGCCAGTAGTGAGGGCCGGGATCAGCCCCAGCATTTT. Protein: CASSEGRDQPQHF.

The gene calls are TRBV6-5 and TRBJ1-5; 10 bases are a match to TRBD1. The CDR3 has 14 amino acids. Germline CDR1 is MNHEY and CDR2 is SVGAGI. Trimming cost V 6 bases and J 7 bases; bases outside gene matches: 6. CDR3: CASRRTGGGQPQHF. DNA of the CDR3: TGTGCCAGCAGGCGGACAGGGGGAGGGCAGCCCCAGCATTTT.

The chain combines TRBV6-6 with TRBJ1-6; TRBD1 matches 7 bases. V shed 0 bases, J shed 8 bases, and the junction held 7 bases outside the gene matches. The CDR3 contains 16 residues. Germline V gene sequence: CDR1 MNHNY, CDR2 SVGAGI (reference sequence). CDR3 residues: CASSYSGAGGDSPLHF. In DNA, the CDR3 is TGTGCCAGCAGTTACTCCGGGGCAGGGGGTGATTCACCCCTCCACTTT.

The gene calls are TRBV6-5 and TRBJ2-7; the match to TRBD1 covers 9 bases. The V and J ends lost 8 bases and 3 bases, in that order; junction bases with no gene match: 2. The CDR3 runs 12 residues. Germline loops: CDR1 MNHEY, CDR2 SVGAGI. Written as DNA, the CDR3 is TGTGCCAGCTCGGGACAGGGCTACGAGCAGTACTTC. It yields the protein CASSGQGYEQYF.

The chain recombines TRBV18 with TRBJ1-2; D is perhaps TRBD1 (6 bases). The CDR3 extends over 14 amino acids. Trimming removed 2 bases from V and 7 bases from J, with 14 bases in between. Germline loops: CDR1 KGHSH, CDR2 LQKENI. CDR3 in amino acids: CASSPNGQSIGYTF. CDR3 coding DNA: TGTGCCAGCTCACCAAATGGACAGTCAATTGGCTACACCTTC.

V is TRBV10-3 and J is TRBJ1-1; D ambiguous. CDR1 is ENHRY, CDR2 SYGVKD, per germline. The CDR3 has 13 residues. Deletions cut 2 bases from V and 1 base from J, with 5 bases between. CDR3: CAISERGNTEAFF. CDR3 nucleotides: TGTGCCATCAGTGAGCGAGGGAACACTGAAGCTTTCTTT.